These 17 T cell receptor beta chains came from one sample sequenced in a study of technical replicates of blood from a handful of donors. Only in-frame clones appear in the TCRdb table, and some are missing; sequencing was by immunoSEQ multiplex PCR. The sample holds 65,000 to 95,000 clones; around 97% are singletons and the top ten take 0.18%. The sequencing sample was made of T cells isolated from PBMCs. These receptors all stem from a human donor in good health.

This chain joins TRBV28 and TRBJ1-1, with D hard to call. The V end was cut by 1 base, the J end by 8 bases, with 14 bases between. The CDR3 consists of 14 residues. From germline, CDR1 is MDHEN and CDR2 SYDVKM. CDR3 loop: CASSLSLQTQEAFF. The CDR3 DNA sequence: TGTGCCAGCAGTTTATCCCTACAGACCCAGGAAGCTTTCTTT.

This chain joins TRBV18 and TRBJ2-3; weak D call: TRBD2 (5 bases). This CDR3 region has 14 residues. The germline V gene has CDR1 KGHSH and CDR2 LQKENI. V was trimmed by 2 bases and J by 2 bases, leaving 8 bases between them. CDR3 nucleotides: TGTGCCAGCTCACCAACTAGGAACACAGATACGCAGTATTTT. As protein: CASSPTRNTDTQYF.

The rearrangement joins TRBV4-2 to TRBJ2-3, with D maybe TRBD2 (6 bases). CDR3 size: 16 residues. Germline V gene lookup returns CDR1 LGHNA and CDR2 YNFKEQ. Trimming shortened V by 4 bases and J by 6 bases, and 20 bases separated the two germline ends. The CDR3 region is CASSPVEGPGGDTQYF. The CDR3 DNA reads TGTGCCAGCAGCCCCGTTGAAGGGCCAGGAGGGGATACGCAGTATTTT.

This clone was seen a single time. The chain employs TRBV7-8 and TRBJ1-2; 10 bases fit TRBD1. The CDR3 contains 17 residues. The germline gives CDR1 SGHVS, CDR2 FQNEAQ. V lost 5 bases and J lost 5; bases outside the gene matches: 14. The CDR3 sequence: CASSEIPGQGLLYGYTF. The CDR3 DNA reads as TGTGCCAGCAGCGAGATACCGGGACAGGGGTTATTGTATGGCTACACCTTC.

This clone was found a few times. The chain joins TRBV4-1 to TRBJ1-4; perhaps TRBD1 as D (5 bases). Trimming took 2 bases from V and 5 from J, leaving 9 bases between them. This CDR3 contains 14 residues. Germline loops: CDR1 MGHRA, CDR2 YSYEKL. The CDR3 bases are TGCGCCAGCAGCCAAAGCCGGGGGAATGAAAAACTGTTTTTT. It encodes CASSQSRGNEKLFF.

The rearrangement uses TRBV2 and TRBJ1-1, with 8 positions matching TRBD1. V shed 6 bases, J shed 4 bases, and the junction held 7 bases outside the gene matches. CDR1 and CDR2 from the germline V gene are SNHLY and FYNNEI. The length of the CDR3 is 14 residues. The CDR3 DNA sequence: TGTGCCAGCAGCGGAGCAGGGGGCGGCACTGAAGCTTTCTTT. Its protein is CASSGAGGGTEAFF.

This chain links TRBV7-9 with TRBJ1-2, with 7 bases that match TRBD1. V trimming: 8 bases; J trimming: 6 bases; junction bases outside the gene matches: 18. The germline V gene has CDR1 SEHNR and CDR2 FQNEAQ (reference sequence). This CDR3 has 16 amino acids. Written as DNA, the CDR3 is TGTGCCAGCGATAGCCTTGGAGGGGGCCACATAAATGGCTACACCTTC. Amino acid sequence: CASDSLGGGHINGYTF. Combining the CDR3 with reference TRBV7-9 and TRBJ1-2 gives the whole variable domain DTGVSQNPRHKITKRGQNVTFRCDPISEHNRLYWYRQTLGQGPEFLTYFQNEAQLEKSRLLSDRFSAERPKGSFSTLEIQRTEQGDSAMYLCASDSLGGGHINGYTFGSGTRLTVV.

The CDR3 bases are TGTGCCAGCAGTGATCAGGCACAAGGATGGGAAAAACTGTTTTTT. Protein product: CASSDQAQGWEKLFF. The chain links TRBV2 to TRBJ1-4; D is unresolved. The CDR3 has 15 residues. V lost 3 bases and J lost 8, with 16 bases in between. Germline loops: CDR1 SNHLY, CDR2 FYNNEI.

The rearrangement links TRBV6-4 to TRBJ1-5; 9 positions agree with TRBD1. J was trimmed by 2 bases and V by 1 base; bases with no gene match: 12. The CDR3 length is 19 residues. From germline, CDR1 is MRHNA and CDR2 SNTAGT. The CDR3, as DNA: TGTGCCAGCAGTGACTTGGGGACAGGGCTTCTTGTTGGCAATCAGCCCCAGCATTTT. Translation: CASSDLGTGLLVGNQPQHF.

The CDR3 DNA reads TGTGCCAGCAGCCGCGACAGATCGCCCTCCTACGAGCAGTACTTC. This sequence encodes CASSRDRSPSYEQYF. The chain employs TRBV11-3 and TRBJ2-7; possible D gene TRBD1, 5 bases. Germline V gene lookup returns CDR1 SGHNT and CDR2 YENEEA. The CDR3 is 15 residues long. The germline V and J ends were trimmed by 5 bases and 0 bases, with 14 bases remaining between them.

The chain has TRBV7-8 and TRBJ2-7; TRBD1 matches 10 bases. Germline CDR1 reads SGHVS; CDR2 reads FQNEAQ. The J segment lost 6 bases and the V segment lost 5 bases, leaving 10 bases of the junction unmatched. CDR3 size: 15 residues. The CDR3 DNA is TGTGCCAGCAGCCGGGCGGGGACAGGGGCCCCCGAGCAGTACTTC. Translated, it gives CASSRAGTGAPEQYF.

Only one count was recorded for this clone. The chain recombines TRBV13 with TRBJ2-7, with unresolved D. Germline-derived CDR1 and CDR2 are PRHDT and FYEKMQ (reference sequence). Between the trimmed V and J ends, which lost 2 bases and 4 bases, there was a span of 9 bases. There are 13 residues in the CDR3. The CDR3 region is CASSLYGWYEQYF. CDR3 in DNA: TGTGCCAGCAGCTTATATGGCTGGTACGAGCAGTACTTC.

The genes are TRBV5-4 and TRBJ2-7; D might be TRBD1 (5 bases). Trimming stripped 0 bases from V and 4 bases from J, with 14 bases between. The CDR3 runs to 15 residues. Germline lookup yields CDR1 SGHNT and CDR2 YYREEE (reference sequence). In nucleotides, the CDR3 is TGTGCCAGCAGCTTGGGACAGCCCCAGGGTTACGAGCAGTACTTC. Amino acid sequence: CASSLGQPQGYEQYF.

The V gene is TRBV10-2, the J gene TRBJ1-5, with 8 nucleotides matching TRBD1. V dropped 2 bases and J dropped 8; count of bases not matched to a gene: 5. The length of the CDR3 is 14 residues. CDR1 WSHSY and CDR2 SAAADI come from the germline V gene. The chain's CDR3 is CASSEGRGREPQHF. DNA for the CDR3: TGCGCCAGCAGTGAGGGCAGGGGGCGGGAGCCCCAGCATTTT.

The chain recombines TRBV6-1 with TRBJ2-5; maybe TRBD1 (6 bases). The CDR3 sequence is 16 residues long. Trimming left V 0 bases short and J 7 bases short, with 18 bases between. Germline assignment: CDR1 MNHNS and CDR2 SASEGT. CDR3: CASSEAGNRDTGTQYF. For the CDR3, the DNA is TGTGCCAGCAGTGAAGCCGGCAACAGGGATACCGGGACCCAGTACTTC.

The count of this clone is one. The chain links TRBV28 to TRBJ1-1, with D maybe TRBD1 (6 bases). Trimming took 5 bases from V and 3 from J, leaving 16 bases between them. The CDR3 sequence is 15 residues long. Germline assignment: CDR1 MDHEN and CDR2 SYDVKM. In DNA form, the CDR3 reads TGTGCCAGCAGTCCCACCTGGGGGCACTACACTGAAGCTTTCTTT. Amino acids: CASSPTWGHYTEAFF.

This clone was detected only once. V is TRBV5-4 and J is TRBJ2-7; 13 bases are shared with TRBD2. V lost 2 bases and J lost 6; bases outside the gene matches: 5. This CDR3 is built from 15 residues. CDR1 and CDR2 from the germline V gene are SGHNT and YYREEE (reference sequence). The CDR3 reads CASSFGLAGVVEQYF. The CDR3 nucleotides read TGTGCCAGCAGCTTTGGACTAGCGGGAGTAGTCGAGCAGTACTTC.